Detailed here is one TCR beta chain. The record originates from a study of technical replicates of blood from a few donors. Germline V CDR1 and CDR2: SGDLS, YYNGEE. V shed 4 bases, J shed 6 bases, and the junction held 5 bases outside the gene matches. This CDR3 is built from 14 residues. Assay: immunoSEQ multiplex PCR; the TCRdb copy retains only in-frame clones and omits some. In the table there are some 62,000 clones, roughly 86% of which are singletons. This TCR derives from a human donor in good health. Some clones in this sample may be carry-over from other donors' samples. The chain links TRBV9 to TRBJ2-7, with 12 bases identical to TRBD1. The sample consisted of PBMCs. The CDR3 nucleotides read TGTGCCAGCAGCATAAGGGACAGGGGGCGCGAGCAGTACTTC. Translated: CASSIRDRGREQYF.